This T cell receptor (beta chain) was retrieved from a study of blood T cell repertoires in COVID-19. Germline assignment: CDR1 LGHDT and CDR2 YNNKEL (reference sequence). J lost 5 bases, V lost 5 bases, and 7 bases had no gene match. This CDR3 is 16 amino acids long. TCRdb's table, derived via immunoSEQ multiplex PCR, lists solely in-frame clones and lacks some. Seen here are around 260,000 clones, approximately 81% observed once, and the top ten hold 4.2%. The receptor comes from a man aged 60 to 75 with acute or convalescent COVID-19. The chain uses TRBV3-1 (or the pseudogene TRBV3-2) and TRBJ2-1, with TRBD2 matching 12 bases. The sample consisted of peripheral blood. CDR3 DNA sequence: TGTGCCAGCAGCTTTCCGACTAGCGGGAGCCACAATGAGCAGTTCTTC. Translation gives CASSFPTSGSHNEQFF.